These 15 T cell receptor beta chains share one sample of origin, sequenced in a study of identical twins. A single record per CDR3 protein comes from TCRdb applying MiXCR to the 5' RACE reads. Among 280,000 or so distinct CDR3 sequences listed, about 8% were seen once. This sample was shared with a second study, whose subject was yellow fever vaccine responses in identical twins.

Sequencing was performed on memory (CD45RO+) T cells sorted from blood. These receptor sequences come from a woman aged 18-29 years in good health.

The chain has TRBV7-8 and TRBJ1-1; no firm D call. Trimming stripped 7 bases from V and 3 bases from J, with 12 bases between. Germline assignment: CDR1 SGHVS and CDR2 FQNEAQ. This CDR3 is built from 13 residues. The CDR3 protein is CASNMVDDTEAFF. The CDR3 nucleotides read TGTGCCAGCAACATGGTGGATGACACTGAAGCTTTCTTT.

This clonotype was seen a handful of times. The chain recombines TRBV6-4 with TRBJ2-3, with TRBD2 matching over 7 bases. The CDR3 runs to 15 residues. V shed 0 bases and J 6 bases; nucleotides not matched to a gene: 6. CDR1 and CDR2 from the germline V gene are MRHNA and SNTAGT. The CDR3 region has the DNA TGTGCCAGCAGTGACTCGATATCCGGGGGGGATACGCAGTATTTT. Its protein is CASSDSISGGDTQYF.

This clonotype was seen a few times. V gene TRBV5-4 combines with J gene TRBJ1-1; D might be TRBD1 (5 bases). The CDR3 sequence is 14 residues long. Per germline, CDR1 SGHNT and CDR2 YYREEE (reference sequence). V was cut by 4 bases and J by 1 base, with 11 bases left in between. The CDR3 DNA sequence: TGTGCCAGCAGCGGGTGGGGGGGGAACACTGAAGCTTTCTTT. Translating gives CASSGWGGNTEAFF. Full variable domain (rest looked up from reference TRBV5-4 and TRBJ1-1): ETGVTQSPTHLIKTRGQQVTLRCSSQSGHNTVSWYQQALGQGPQFIFQYYREEENGRGNFPPRFSGLQFPNYSSELNVNALELDDSALYLCASSGWGGNTEAFFGQGTRLTVV.

This clonotype was seen repeatedly, ten times or more. The chain is built from TRBV14 and TRBJ2-5, with no clear D. This CDR3 contains 14 residues. Germline V gene data show CDR1 as SGHDN and CDR2 as FVKESK. Trimming pared 1 base from V and 7 bases from J, leaving 13 bases between. CDR3 DNA: TGTGCCAGCAGCCAAGGGAGAGGCACCGGGACCCAGTACTTC. Protein product: CASSQGRGTGTQYF.

In its sample, this clonotype was seen a few times. The chain has TRBV12-3 or TRBV12-4 and TRBJ2-2; D assignment may be TRBD1 or TRBD2 (6 bases each). The CDR3 spans 13 residues. The ends were cut back, 8 bases at V and 3 bases at J, with 10 bases in the middle. The CDR3 loop reads CASCRGDTGELFF. The CDR3 nucleotides are TGTGCCAGCTGTAGGGGGGACACCGGGGAGCTGTTTTTT.

The J gene is TRBJ2-7, the V gene TRBV6-5, with a possible D match to TRBD1 (6 bases). The CDR3 runs 15 residues. Trimming shortened V by 2 bases and J by 1 base, and 12 bases separated the two germline ends. CDR1 MNHEY and CDR2 SVGAGI come from the germline V gene. This chain's CDR3 is CASSYSAQGSYEQYF. The CDR3 nucleotides read TGTGCCAGCAGTTACAGTGCACAGGGTTCCTACGAGCAGTACTTC.

This clonotype was detected many times. This chain connects TRBV21-1 to TRBJ1-5. TRBV21-1 is a known pseudogene. The CDR3 has 17 amino acids. The CDR3 loop reads CASSKQAEGAGDQPQHF. The CDR3 nucleotides read TGTGCCAGCAGCAAGCAGGCGGAAGGGGCGGGTGATCAGCCCCAGCATTTT.

Worth noting for this clonotype: Just one base apart from a much larger clone, this may be a read error. The chain couples TRBV5-1 to TRBJ1-2; no firm D call. The CDR3 is 15 residues long. V was clipped by 0 bases and J by 0 bases, with 9 bases between them. Germline V lookup: CDR1 SGHRS, CDR2 YFSETQ. The CDR3 DNA follows: TGCGCCAGCAGCTTGGCGGCGGTAGCTAACTATGGCTACACCTTC. This translates into CASSLAAVANYGYTF.

This chain uses TRBV6-1 with TRBJ1-6; D is unclear. In germline, CDR1 is MNHNS, CDR2 SASEGT. The V and J ends lost 8 bases and 10 bases respectively, with 18 bases between them. This CDR3 region has 14 residues. CDR3 sequence reads: CASRGAGKGSPLHF. The CDR3 coding sequence is TGTGCCAGCCGAGGCGCGGGAAAGGGCTCACCCCTCCACTTT.

This sequence joins TRBV19 and TRBJ2-1; TRBD2 agrees at 7 bases. Trimming removed 4 bases from V and 5 bases from J; junction bases left unmatched: 5. Germline V gene lookup returns CDR1 LNHDA and CDR2 SQIVND (reference sequence). The CDR3 loop spans 14 amino acids. In nucleotides, the CDR3 is TGTGCCAGTAGTAAATCTAGCGGACACAATGAGCAGTTCTTC. This translates into CASSKSSGHNEQFF. Filled out from reference TRBV19 and TRBJ2-1, the complete variable domain reads DGGITQSPKYLFRKEGQNVTLSCEQNLNHDAMYWYRQDPGQGLRLIYYSQIVNDFQKGDIAEGYSVSREKKESFPLTVTSAQKNPTAFYLCASSKSSGHNEQFFGPGTRLTVL.

The chain uses TRBV5-1 and TRBJ2-3; 9 bases are a match to TRBD2. V was clipped by 4 bases and J by 3 bases; unmatched bases: 12. Germline-derived CDR1 and CDR2 are SGHRS and YFSETQ. The CDR3 runs 17 residues. The CDR3 DNA is TGCGCCAGCAGCCTAGAGAGTAGCGGGAGCGGGACAGATACGCAGTATTTT. Residues: CASSLESSGSGTDTQYF.

This clonotype was seen only a few times. The chain is built from TRBV11-2 and TRBJ1-4; 8 positions agree with TRBD1. V shed 4 bases, J shed 5 bases, and the junction held 6 bases outside the gene matches. The CDR3 extends over 15 amino acids. CDR1 and CDR2 (germline): SGHAT, FQNNGV. CDR3 loop: CASSSQQGGNEKLFF. The DNA of the CDR3 is TGTGCCAGCAGCTCGCAACAGGGGGGAAATGAAAAACTGTTTTTT.

This clonotype was counted at least ten times. The V gene is TRBV29-1, the J gene TRBJ2-2, with D tentatively TRBD1 (6 bases). The CDR3 covers 16 residues. V lost 0 bases to trimming and J lost 6 bases, with 17 bases between them. Looked up from germline, CDR1 is SQVTM and CDR2 is ANQGSEA. The CDR3 sequence: CSVEDRVWGQAGELFF. Here the CDR3 DNA reads TGCAGCGTTGAAGATCGGGTTTGGGGGCAGGCCGGGGAGCTGTTTTTT.

In this sample, this clonotype turned up many times. This chain connects TRBV24-1 to TRBJ2-2, with D tentatively TRBD1 or TRBD2 (5 bases each). The V gene lost 1 base and the J gene lost 5 bases, with 13 bases spanning the gap. Germline V CDR1 and CDR2: KGHDR, SFDVKD. The CDR3 covers 16 residues. The CDR3 region has the DNA TGTGCCACCAGTGATTTCGGCAGGGAGAAGACCGGGGAGCTGTTTTTT. Encoded protein: CATSDFGREKTGELFF.

The V gene is TRBV24-1, the J gene TRBJ2-1; D unclear. With 4 bases removed from V and 8 bases from J, the gap between germline ends came to 11 bases. The CDR3 is made up of 13 amino acids. Germline assignment: CDR1 KGHDR and CDR2 SFDVKD. For the CDR3, the DNA is TGTGCCACCAGTGAGTCTGCGGTGGATGAGCAGTTCTTC. It codes for CATSESAVDEQFF.